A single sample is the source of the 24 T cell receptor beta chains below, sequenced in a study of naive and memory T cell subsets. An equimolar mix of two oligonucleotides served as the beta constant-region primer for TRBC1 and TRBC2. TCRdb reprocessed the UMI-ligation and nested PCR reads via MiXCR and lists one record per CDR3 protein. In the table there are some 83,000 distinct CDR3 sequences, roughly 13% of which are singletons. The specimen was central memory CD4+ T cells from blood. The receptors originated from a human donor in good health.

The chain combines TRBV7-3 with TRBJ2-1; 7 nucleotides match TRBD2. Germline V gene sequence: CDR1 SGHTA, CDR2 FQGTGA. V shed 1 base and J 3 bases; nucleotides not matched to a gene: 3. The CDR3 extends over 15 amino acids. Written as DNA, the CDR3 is TGTGCCAGCAGCTTAATGGGCGGGGGCTACAATGAGCAGTTCTTC. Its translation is CASSLMGGGYNEQFF.

CDR3 nucleotides: TGTGCCAGCAGTTACTCCCTCGGGGGACAGGCCCCCCGCGAGCAGTACTTC. Protein: CASSYSLGGQAPREQYF. The chain links TRBV6-6 to TRBJ2-7; 8 positions match TRBD1. V trimming: 0 bases; J trimming: 6 bases; junction bases outside the gene matches: 13. This CDR3 region has 17 residues. Germline assignment: CDR1 MNHNY and CDR2 SVGAGI (reference sequence).

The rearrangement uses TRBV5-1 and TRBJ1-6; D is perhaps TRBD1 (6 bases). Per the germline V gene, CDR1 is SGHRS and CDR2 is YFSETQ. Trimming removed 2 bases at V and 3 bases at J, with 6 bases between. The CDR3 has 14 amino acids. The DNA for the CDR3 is TGCGCCAGCAGCTTACAGGGCTATAATTCACCCCTCCACTTT. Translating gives CASSLQGYNSPLHF.

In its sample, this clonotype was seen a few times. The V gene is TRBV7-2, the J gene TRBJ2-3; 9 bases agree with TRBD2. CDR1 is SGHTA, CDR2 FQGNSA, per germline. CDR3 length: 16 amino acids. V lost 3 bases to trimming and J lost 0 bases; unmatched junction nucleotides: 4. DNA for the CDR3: TGTGCCAGCAGCTTGAGCGGGAGGATGAGCACAGATACGCAGTATTTT. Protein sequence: CASSLSGRMSTDTQYF.

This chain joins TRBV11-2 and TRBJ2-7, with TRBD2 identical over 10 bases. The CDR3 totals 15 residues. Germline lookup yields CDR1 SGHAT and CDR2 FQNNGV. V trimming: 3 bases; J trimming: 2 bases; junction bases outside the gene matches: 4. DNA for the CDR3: TGTGCCAGCAGCTTCCCGGGACTAGCGCCCTACGAGCAGTACTTC. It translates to CASSFPGLAPYEQYF.

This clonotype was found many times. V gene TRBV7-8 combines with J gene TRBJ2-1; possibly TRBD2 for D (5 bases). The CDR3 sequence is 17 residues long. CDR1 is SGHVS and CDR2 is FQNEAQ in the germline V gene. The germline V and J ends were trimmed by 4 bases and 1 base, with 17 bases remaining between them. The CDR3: CASSSDNSVSSYNEQFF. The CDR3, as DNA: TGTGCCAGCAGCTCTGACAATAGCGTGTCATCCTACAATGAGCAGTTCTTC.

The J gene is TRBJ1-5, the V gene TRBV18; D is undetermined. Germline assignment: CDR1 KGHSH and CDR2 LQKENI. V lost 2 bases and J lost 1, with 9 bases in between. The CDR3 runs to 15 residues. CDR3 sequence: CASSPGEGSNQPQHF. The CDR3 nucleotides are TGTGCCAGCTCACCAGGGGAGGGAAGCAATCAGCCCCAGCATTTT.

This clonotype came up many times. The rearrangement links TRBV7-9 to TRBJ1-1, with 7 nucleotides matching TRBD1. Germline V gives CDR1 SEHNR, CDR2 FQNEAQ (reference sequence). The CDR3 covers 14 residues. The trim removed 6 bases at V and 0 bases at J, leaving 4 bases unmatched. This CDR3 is CASRYTGVNTEAFF. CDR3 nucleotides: TGTGCCAGCAGATATACAGGGGTGAACACTGAAGCTTTCTTT.

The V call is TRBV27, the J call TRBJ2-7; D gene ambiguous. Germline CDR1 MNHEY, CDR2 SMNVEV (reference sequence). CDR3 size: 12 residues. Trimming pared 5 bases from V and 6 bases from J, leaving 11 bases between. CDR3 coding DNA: TGTGCCAGCAGTCCCCGTTTAGGCGAGCAGTACTTC. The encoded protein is CASSPRLGEQYF.

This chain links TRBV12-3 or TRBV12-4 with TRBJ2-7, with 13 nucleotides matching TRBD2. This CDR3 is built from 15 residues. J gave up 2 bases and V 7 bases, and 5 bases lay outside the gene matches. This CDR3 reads CASTVTSGRAYEQYF. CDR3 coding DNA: TGTGCCAGCACCGTAACTAGCGGGAGGGCCTACGAGCAGTACTTC.

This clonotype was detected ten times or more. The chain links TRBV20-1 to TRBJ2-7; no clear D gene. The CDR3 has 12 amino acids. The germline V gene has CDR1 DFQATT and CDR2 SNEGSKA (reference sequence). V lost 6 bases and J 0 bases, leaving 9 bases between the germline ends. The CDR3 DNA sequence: TGCAGTGCCTTACTTAACTCCTACGAGCAGTACTTC. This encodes CSALLNSYEQYF.

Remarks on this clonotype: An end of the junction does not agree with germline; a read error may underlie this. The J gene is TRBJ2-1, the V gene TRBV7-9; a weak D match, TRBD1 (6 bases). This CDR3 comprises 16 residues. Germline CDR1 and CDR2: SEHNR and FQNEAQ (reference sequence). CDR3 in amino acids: CVSSSSGTRCYNEQFF. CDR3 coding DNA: TGTGTCAGCAGCTCGTCCGGGACACGTTGCTACAATGAGCAGTTCTTC.

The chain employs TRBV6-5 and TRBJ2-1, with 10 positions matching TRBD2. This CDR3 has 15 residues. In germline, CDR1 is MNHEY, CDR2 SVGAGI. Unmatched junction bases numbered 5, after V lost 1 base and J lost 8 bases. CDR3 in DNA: TGTGCCAGCAGTTACTTGCCTAGCGGGAGCTATGAGCAGTTCTTC. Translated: CASSYLPSGSYEQFF.

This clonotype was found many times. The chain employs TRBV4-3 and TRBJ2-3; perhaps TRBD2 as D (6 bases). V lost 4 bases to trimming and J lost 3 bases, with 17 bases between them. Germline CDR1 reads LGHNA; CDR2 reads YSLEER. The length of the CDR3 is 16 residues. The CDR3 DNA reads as TGCGCCAGCAGCCCTAACGGGCAGGGAGGAACAGATACGCAGTATTTT. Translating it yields CASSPNGQGGTDTQYF.

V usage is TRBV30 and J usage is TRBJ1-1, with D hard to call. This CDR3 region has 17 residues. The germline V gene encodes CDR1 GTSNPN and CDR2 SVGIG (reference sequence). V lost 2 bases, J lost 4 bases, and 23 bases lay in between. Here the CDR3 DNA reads TGTGCCTGGAGTCCTATACCCTTTACAAACATTCTCACTGAAGCTTTCTTT. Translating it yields CAWSPIPFTNILTEAFF.

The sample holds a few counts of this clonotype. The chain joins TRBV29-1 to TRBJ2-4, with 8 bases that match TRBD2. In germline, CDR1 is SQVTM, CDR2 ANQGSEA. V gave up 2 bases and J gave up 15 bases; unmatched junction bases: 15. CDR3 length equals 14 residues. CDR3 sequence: CSVEHSGSGSRRYF. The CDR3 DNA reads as TGCAGCGTTGAACACAGCGGGAGCGGATCAAGGAGGTACTTC.

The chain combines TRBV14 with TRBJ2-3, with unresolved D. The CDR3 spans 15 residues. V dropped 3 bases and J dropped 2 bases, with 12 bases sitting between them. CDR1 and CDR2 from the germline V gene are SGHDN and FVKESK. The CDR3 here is CASSQRLETTDTQYF. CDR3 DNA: TGTGCCAGCAGCCAGCGACTGGAGACCACAGATACGCAGTATTTT.

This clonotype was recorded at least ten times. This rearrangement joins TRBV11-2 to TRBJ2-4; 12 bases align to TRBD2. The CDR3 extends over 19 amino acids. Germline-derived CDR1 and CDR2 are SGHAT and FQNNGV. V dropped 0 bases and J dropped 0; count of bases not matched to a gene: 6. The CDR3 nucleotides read TGTGCCAGCAGCTTAGAGGCTAGCGGGAGGGCCGTAGCCAAAAACATTCAGTACTTC. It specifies CASSLEASGRAVAKNIQYF.

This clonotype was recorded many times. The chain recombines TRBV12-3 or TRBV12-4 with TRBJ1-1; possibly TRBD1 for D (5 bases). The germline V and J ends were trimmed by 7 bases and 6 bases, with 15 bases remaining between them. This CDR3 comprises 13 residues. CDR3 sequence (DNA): TGTGCCAGCACCTTTATGGGGCGGGCTGAAGCTTTCTTT. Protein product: CASTFMGRAEAFF.

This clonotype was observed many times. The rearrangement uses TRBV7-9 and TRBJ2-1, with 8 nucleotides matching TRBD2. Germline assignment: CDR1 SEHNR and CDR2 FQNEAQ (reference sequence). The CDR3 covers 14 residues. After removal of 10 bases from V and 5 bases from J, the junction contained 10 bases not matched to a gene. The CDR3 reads CANTAGVSDNEQFF. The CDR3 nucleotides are TGTGCCAACACAGCGGGAGTTTCGGACAATGAGCAGTTCTTC. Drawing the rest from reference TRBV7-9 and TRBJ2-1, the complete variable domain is DTGVSQNPRHKITKRGQNVTFRCDPISEHNRLYWYRQTLGQGPEFLTYFQNEAQLEKSRLLSDRFSAERPKGSFSTLEIQRTEQGDSAMYLCANTAGVSDNEQFFGPGTRLTVL.

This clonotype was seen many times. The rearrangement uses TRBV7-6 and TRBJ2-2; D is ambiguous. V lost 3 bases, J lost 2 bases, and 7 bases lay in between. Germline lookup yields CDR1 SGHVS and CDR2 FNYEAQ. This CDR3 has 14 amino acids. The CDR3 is CASSLGTNTGELFF. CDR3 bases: TGTGCCAGCAGCTTGGGAACAAACACCGGGGAGCTGTTTTTT.

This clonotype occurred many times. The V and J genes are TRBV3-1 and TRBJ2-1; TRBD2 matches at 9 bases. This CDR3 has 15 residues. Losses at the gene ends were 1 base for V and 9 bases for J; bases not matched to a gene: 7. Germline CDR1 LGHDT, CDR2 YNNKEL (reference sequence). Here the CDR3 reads CASSQATSGRGEQFF. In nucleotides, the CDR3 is TGTGCCAGCAGCCAAGCGACTAGCGGAAGGGGTGAGCAGTTCTTC.

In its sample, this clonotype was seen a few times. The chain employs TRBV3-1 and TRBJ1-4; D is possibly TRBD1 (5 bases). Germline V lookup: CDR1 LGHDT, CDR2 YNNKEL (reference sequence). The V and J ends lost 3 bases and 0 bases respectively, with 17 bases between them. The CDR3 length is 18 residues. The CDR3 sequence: CASSQGTEGPATNEKLFF. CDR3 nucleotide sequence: TGTGCCAGCAGCCAGGGAACAGAGGGGCCTGCAACTAATGAAAAACTGTTTTTT.

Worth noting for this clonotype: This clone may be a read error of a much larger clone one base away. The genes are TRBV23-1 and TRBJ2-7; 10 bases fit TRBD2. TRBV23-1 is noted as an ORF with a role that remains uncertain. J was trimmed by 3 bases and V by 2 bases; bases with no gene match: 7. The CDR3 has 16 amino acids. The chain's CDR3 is CASSQQREGRGYEQYF. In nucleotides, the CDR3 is TGCGCCAGCAGTCAACAGCGGGAGGGCCGCGGCTACGAGCAGTACTTC.